These 5 T cell receptor beta chains were all obtained from the same sample, sequenced in a study of identifying expanded T cells in peripheral blood. The method was immunoSEQ multiplex PCR; TCRdb's version includes in-frame clones alone and lacks a portion of them. The sample has around 130,000 clones, around nine tenths seen once; the top ten hold about 8%. Sequencing used blood. All receptors derive from a person between 18 and 75 years old in good health.

The rearrangement links TRBV7-9 to TRBJ2-1; D is possibly TRBD1 (5 bases). The germline gives CDR1 SEHNR, CDR2 FQNEAQ (reference sequence). This CDR3 has 12 amino acids. V lost 5 bases, J lost 9 bases, and 11 bases lay in between. The CDR3 loop reads CASSPYQGEQFF. CDR3 sequence (DNA): TGTGCCAGCAGCCCCTACCAGGGTGAGCAGTTCTTC.

This clone was recorded a few times. V usage is TRBV18 and J usage is TRBJ1-2; D call uncertain. The CDR3 totals 12 residues. The germline V gene has CDR1 KGHSH and CDR2 LQKENI. V was cut by 2 bases and J by 5 bases, with 6 bases left in between. In DNA, the CDR3 is TGTGCCAGCTCACCAGAAGCATATGGCTACACCTTC. Protein: CASSPEAYGYTF. Complete variable domain (other parts from reference TRBV18 and TRBJ1-2): NAGVMQNPRHLVRRRGQEARLRCSPMKGHSHVYWYRQLPEEGLKFMVYLQKENIIDESGMPKERFSAEFPKEGPSILRIQQVVRGDSAAYFCASSPEAYGYTFGSGTRLTVV.

The chain combines TRBV15 with TRBJ2-7; 9 nucleotides match TRBD1. Germline CDR1 reads LNHNV; CDR2 reads YYDKDF (reference sequence). The CDR3 has 15 amino acids. Germline trimming cut 0 bases from V and 6 bases from J; bases unmatched to any gene: 6. The CDR3 sequence is CATSRDQDRGTEQYF. CDR3 sequence (DNA): TGTGCCACCAGCAGAGATCAGGACAGGGGTACCGAGCAGTACTTC.

The gene calls are TRBV5-4 and TRBJ2-5; TRBD2 aligns across 9 bases. Germline lookup yields CDR1 SGHNT and CDR2 YYREEE (reference sequence). The CDR3 runs 15 residues. The ends lost 4 bases at V and 4 bases at J; junction bases unmatched: 8. This CDR3 reads CASSGGLALGETQYF. The DNA of the CDR3 is TGTGCCAGCAGCGGGGGACTAGCATTAGGAGAGACCCAGTACTTC.

This clone appeared a single time. The rearrangement joins TRBV19 to TRBJ1-3; no clear D gene. This CDR3 is 13 amino acids long. The germline V gene encodes CDR1 LNHDA and CDR2 SQIVND (reference sequence). Trimming took off 5 bases at V and 1 base at J, with 6 bases between the two ends. In nucleotides, the CDR3 is TGTGCCAGTAGTGGTTCATCTGGAAACACCATATATTTT. It specifies CASSGSSGNTIYF.